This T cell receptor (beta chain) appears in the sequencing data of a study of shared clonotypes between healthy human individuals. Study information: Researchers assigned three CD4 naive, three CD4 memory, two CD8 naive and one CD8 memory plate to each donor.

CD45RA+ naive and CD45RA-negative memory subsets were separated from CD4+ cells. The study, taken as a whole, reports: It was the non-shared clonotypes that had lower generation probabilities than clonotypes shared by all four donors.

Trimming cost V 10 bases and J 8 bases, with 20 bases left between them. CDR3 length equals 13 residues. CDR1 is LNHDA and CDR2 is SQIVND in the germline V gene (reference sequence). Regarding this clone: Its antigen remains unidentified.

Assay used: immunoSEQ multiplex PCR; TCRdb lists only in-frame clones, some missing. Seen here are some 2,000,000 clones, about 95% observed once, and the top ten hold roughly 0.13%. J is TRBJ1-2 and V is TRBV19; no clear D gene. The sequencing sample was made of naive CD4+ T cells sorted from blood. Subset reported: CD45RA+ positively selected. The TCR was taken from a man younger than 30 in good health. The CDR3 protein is CATKPSGSRGYTF. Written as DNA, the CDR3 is TGTGCCACTAAACCCTCGGGATCGAGAGGCTACACCTTC.